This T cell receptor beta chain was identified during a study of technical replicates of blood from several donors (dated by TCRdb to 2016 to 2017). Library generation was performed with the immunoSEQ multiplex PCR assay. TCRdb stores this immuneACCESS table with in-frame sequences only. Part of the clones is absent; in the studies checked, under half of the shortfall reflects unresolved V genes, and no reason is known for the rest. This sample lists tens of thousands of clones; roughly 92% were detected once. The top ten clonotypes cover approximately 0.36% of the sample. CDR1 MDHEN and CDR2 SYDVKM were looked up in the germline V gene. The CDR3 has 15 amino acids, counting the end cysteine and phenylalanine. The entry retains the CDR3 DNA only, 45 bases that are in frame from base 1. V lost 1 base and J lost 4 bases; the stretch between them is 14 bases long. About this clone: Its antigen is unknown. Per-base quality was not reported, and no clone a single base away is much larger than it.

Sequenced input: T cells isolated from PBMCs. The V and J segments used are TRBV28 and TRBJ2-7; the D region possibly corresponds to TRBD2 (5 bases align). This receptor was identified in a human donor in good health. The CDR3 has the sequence CASSLLGLLDYEQYF. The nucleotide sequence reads TGTGCCAGCAGTTTATTAGGACTTTTGGATTACGAGCAGTACTTC.